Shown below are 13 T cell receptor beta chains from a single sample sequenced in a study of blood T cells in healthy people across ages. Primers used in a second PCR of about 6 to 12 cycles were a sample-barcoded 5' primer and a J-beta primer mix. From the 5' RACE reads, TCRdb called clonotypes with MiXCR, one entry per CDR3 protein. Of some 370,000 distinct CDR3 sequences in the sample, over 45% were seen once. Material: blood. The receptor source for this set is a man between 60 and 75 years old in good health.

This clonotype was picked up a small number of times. The CDR3 protein is CASSATGTSGYEQYF. The CDR3 bases are TGTGCCAGCAGCGCCACCGGGACTAGCGGCTACGAGCAGTACTTC. The rearrangement uses TRBV9 and TRBJ2-7, with 11 bases that match TRBD2. With 3 bases clipped from V and 3 bases from J, the junction kept 5 bases outside the gene matches. The germline CDR1 and CDR2 sequences are SGDLS and YYNGEE. There are 15 residues in the CDR3.

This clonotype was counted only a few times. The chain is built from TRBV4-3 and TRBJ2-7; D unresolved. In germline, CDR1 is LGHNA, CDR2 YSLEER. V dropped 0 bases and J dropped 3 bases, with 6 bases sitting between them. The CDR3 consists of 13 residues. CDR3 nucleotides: TGCGCCAGCAGCCAAGAGGAATACTACGAGCAGTACTTC. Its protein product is CASSQEEYYEQYF.

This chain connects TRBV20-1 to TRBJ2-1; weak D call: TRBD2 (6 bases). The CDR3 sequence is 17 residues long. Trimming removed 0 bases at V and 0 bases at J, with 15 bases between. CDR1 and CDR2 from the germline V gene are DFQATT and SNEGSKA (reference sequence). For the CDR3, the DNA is TGCAGTGCTAGAGAACGGCGGGGCTCCAGCTCCTACAATGAGCAGTTCTTC. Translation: CSARERRGSSSYNEQFF.

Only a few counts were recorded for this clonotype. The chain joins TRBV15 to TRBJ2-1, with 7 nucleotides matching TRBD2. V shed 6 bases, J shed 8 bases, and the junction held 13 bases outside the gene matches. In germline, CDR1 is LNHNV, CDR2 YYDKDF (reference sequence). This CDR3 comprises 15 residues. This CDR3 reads CATRRRQGLNYEQFF. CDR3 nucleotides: TGTGCCACCAGACGCCGGCAGGGACTAAACTATGAGCAGTTCTTC.

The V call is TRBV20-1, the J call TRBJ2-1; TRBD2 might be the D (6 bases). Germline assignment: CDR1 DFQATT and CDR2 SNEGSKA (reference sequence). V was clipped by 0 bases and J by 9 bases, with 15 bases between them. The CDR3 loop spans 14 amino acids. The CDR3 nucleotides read TGCAGTGCTAGAGACCCGACTAGTACGGCTGAGCAGTTCTTC. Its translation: CSARDPTSTAEQFF.

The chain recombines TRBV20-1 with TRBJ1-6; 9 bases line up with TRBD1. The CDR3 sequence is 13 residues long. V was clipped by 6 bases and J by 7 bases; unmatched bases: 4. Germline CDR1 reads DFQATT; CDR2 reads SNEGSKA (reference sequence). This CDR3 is CSAPGQGNSPLHF. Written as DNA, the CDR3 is TGCAGTGCCCCGGGACAGGGAAATTCACCCCTCCACTTT.

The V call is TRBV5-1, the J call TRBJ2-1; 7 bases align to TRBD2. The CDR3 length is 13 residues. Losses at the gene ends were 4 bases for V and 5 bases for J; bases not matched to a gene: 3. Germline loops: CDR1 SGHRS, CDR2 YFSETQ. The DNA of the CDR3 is TGCGCCAGCAGCAACCTAGCGGACAATGAGCAGTTCTTC. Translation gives CASSNLADNEQFF.

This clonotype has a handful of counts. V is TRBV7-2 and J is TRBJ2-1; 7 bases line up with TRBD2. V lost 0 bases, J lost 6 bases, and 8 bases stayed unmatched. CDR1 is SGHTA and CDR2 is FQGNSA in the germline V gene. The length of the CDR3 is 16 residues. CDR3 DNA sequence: TGTGCCAGCAGCTTAGCGGGAGGGCCCCGTAGCAATGAGCAGTTCTTC. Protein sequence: CASSLAGGPRSNEQFF.

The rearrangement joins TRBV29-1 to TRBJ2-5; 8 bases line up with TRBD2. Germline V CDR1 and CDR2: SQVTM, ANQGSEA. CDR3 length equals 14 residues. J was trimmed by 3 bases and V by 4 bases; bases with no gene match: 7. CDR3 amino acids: CSVVGLGMKETQYF. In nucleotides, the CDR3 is TGCAGCGTTGTGGGACTAGGGATGAAAGAGACCCAGTACTTC.

CDR3 in amino acids: CASSEALNTEAFF. The CDR3 bases are TGTGCCAGCAGTGAAGCCCTGAACACTGAAGCTTTCTTT. This chain uses TRBV6-4 with TRBJ1-1; D gene ambiguous. Germline CDR1 reads MRHNA; CDR2 reads SNTAGT. This CDR3 is 13 amino acids long. The V end lost 3 bases, the J end lost 0 bases, and 5 bases lay between the germline ends.

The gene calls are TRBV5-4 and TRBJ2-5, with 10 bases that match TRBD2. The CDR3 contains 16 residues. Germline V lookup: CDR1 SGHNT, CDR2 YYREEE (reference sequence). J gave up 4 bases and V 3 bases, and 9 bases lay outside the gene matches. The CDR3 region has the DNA TGTGCCAGCAGCTCCGGACGAGCGGGAGGGCGAGAGACCCAGTACTTC. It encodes CASSSGRAGGRETQYF. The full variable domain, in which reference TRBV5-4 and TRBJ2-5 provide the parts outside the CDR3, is ETGVTQSPTHLIKTRGQQVTLRCSSQSGHNTVSWYQQALGQGPQFIFQYYREEENGRGNFPPRFSGLQFPNYSSELNVNALELDDSALYLCASSSGRAGGRETQYFGPGTRLLVL.

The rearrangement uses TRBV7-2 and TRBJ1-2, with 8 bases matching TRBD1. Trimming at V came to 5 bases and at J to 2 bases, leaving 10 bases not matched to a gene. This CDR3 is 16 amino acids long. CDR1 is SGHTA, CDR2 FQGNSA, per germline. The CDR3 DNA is TGTGCCAGCAGCCCCGCCCCGCCAGGGGGCAACTATGGCTACACCTTC. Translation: CASSPAPPGGNYGYTF.

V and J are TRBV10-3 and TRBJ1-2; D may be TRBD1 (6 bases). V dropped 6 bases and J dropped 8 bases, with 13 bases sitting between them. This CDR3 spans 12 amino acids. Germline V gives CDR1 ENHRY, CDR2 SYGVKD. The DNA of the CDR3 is TGTGCCATCAGCCGGACAGAAGCGGGCTACACCTTC. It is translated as CAISRTEAGYTF.